This T cell receptor (beta chain) stems from a study of T-cell memory formation after mild COVID-19. Barcoded TCR alpha and TCR beta cDNA libraries with UMIs came from 5'RACE using constant-segment primers. MiXCR was run by TCRdb on the 5' RACE reads, yielding one entry per CDR3 protein. The sample includes about 410,000 distinct CDR3 sequences, approximately 18% of them seen just once. V lost 3 bases to trimming and J lost 5 bases, with 10 bases between them. CDR3 length: 13 amino acids. This clonotype came up a few times. The chain carries TRBV12-3 or TRBV12-4 and TRBJ1-1; D gene uncertain. Sequencing was done on a sample of PBMCs or a T cell subset sorted from them (not recorded which). This TCR was sampled from a young man who had mild COVID-19 (a few samples of this study predate the infection). Cell type and time point are not known. The CDR3 coding sequence is TGTGCCAGCAGTTTGTTGAGGGTTACTGAAGCTTTCTTT. Protein sequence: CASSLLRVTEAFF.